This T cell receptor beta chain came from a study of T-cell reconstitution after alpha-beta-depleted transplantation in children. Whole-study results and caveats: At one year after transplant, newly produced T cells mostly accounted for T-cell counts and diversity. Reportedly, only several hundred clones from non-depleted graft cells drove alpha-beta T-cell counts at about two months.

This clonotype appeared many times. Its matching antigen is unknown. Preparation of the TCRbeta library was carried out with unique molecular identifiers. TCRdb processed the PCR reads anew with MiXCR; each CDR3 protein has one entry. The sample carries about 640,000 distinct CDR3 sequences, approximately 13% recorded once. Sequenced material: PBMCs, mostly from graft donor cells, taken 360 days after TCRalphabeta/CD19-depleted stem cell transplant. The receptor's source is a male patient younger than 18 who had a stem cell transplant for acute myeloid leukemia, so the T cells may come from the graft donor.

The DNA for the CDR3 is TGTGCCAGCAGTGAGGGACTAGCGGGGTTTGAGCAGTTCTTC. Translated: CASSEGLAGFEQFF. The chain combines TRBV2 with TRBJ2-1; 13 positions agree with TRBD2. This CDR3 region has 14 residues. CDR1 and CDR2 from the germline V gene are SNHLY and FYNNEI. V was clipped by 3 bases and J by 9 bases; unmatched bases: 2.